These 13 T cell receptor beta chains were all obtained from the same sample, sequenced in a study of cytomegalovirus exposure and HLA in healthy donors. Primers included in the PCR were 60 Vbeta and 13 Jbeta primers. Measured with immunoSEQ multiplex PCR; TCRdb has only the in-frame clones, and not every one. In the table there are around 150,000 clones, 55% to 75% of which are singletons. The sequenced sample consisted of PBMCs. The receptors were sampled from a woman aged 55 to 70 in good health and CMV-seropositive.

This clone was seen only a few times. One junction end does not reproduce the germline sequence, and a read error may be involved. This CDR3 is CASSVRGTGAGEHYF. In DNA, the CDR3 is TGTGCCAGCAGCGTCCGCGGGACAGGGGCGGGAGAGCATTACTTC. The chain is built from TRBV7-8 and TRBJ2-7; TRBD1 matches 10 bases. The CDR3 sequence is 15 residues long. Per the germline V gene, CDR1 is SGHVS and CDR2 is FQNEAQ.

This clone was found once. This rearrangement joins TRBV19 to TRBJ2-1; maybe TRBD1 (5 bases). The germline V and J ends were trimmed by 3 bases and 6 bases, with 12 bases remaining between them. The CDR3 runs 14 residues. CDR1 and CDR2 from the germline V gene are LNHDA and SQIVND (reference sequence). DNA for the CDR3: TGTGCCAGTAGTATTGGGGCAGGCTCCAATGAGCAGTTCTTC. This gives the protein CASSIGAGSNEQFF.

DNA of the CDR3: TGTGCCAGTAGTAACGGACAGGAGTGGGCCCAGCCTGAAGCTTTCTTT. Its translation is CASSNGQEWAQPEAFF. V and J are TRBV19 and TRBJ1-1, with 7 positions matching TRBD1. V lost 4 bases to trimming and J lost 6 bases; unmatched junction nucleotides: 14. The CDR3 extends over 16 amino acids. Germline V CDR1 and CDR2: LNHDA, SQIVND (reference sequence).

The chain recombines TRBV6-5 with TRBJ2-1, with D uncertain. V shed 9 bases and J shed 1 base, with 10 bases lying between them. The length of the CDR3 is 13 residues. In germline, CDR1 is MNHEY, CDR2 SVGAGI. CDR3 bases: TGTGCCAGTCTTTTTTGTTCCTACAATGAGCAGTTCTTC. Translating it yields CASLFCSYNEQFF.

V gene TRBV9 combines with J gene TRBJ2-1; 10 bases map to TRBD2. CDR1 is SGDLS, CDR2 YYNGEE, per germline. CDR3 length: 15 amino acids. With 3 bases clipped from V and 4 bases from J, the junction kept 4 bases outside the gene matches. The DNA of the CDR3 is TGTGCCAGCAGCGCCGGGACTAGCGTTTACAATGAGCAGTTCTTC. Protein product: CASSAGTSVYNEQFF. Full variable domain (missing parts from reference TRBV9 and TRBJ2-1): DSGVTQTPKHLITATGQRVTLRCSPRSGDLSVYWYQQSLDQGLQFLIQYYNGEERAKGNILERFSAQQFPDLHSELNLSSLELGDSALYFCASSAGTSVYNEQFFGPGTRLTVL.

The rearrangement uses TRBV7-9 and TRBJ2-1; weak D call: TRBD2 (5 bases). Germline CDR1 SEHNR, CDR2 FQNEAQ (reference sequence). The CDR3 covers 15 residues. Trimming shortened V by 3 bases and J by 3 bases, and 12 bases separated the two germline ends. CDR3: CASSFLTTLYNEQFF. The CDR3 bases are TGTGCCAGCAGCTTCCTGACTACTCTCTACAATGAGCAGTTCTTC.

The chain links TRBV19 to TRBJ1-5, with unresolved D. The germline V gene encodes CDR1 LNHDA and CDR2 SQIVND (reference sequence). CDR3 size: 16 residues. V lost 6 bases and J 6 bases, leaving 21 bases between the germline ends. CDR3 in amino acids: CASRLRTEDDTQPQHF. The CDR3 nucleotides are TGTGCCAGTAGACTACGGACTGAGGATGATACTCAGCCCCAGCATTTT.

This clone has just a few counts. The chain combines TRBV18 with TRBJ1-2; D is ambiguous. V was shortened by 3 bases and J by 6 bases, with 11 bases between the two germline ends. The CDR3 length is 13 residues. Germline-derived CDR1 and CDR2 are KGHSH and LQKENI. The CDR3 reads CASSPAGGHGYTF. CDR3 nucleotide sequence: TGTGCCAGCTCACCCGCGGGTGGGCATGGCTACACCTTC.

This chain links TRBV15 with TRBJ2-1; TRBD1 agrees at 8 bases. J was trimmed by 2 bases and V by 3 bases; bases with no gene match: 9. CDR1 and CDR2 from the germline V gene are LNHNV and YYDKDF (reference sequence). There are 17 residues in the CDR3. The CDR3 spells CATSSRFRGQAYNEQFF. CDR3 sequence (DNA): TGTGCCACCAGCAGTCGATTCAGGGGGCAGGCCTACAATGAGCAGTTCTTC.

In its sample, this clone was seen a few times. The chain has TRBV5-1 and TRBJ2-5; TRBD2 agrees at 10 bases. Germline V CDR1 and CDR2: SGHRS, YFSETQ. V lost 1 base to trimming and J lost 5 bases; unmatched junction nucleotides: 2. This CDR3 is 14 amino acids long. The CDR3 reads CASSLKLAGETQYF. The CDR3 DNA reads TGCGCCAGCAGCTTGAAACTAGCGGGGGAGACCCAGTACTTC.

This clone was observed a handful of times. This chain's CDR3 is CASSRQASSYEQYF. In nucleotides, the CDR3 is TGTGCCAGTAGTAGACAGGCGAGCTCCTACGAGCAGTACTTC. The chain uses TRBV19 and TRBJ2-7, with a possible D match to TRBD1 (6 bases). The germline CDR1 and CDR2 sequences are LNHDA and SQIVND (reference sequence). The V end lost 4 bases, the J end lost 0 bases, and 10 bases lay between the germline ends. The CDR3 sequence is 14 residues long.

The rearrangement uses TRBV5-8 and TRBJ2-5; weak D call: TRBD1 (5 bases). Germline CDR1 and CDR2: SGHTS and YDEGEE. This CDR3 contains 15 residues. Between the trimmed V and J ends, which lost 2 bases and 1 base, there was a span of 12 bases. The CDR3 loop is CASSFRTSRQETQYF. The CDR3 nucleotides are TGTGCCAGCAGCTTCCGGACAAGCCGCCAAGAGACCCAGTACTTC.

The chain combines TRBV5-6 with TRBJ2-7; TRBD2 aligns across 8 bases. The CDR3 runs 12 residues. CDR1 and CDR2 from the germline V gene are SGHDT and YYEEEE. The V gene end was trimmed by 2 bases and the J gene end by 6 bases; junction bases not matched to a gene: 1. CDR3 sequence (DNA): TGTGCCAGCAGCTTCACTAGCGGCGAGCAGTACTTC. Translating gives CASSFTSGEQYF. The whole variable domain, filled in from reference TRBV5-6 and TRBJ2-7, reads DAGVTQSPTHLIKTRGQQVTLRCSPKSGHDTVSWYQQALGQGPQFIFQYYEEEERQRGNFPDRFSGHQFPNYSSELNVNALLLGDSALYLCASSFTSGEQYFGPGTRLTVT.